The rows below give T cell receptor beta chains drawn from one sample of a study of sequential checkpoint blockade in melanoma. Here immunoSEQ multiplex PCR was the method, and the copy in TCRdb shows in-frame clones only, minus some. The sample lists about 22,000 clones, roughly 80% seen once, with 27% in the top ten. Sequencing used CD8+ T cells sorted from blood (inferred from file names), obtained from a patient given nivolumab and ipilimumab in sequence. Receptors originate from a human donor with melanoma. CDR3s include the opening cysteine and the closing phenylalanine or tryptophan. A D gene is named only where the DNA matches it firmly. Clone size, where shown, is once, few, many, or a class for clones that have expanded.

>TRBV27|NA|TRBD1|TRBJ2-7
CASSHGTGGSYEQYF
TGTGCCAGCAGCCATGGGACAGGGGGGTCCTACGAGCAGTACTTC
>TRBV18|few|NA|TRBJ1-1
CASSLPGGGTEAFF
TGTGCCAGCTCCCTCCCGGGGGGGGGTACTGAAGCTTTCTTT
>TRBV10-3|large|NA|TRBJ2-7
CAISAGPSDGGPWGEQYF
TGTGCCATCAGCGCTGGCCCAAGTGACGGGGGGCCCTGGGGGGAGCAGTACTTC
>TRBV9|once|NA|TRBJ2-7
CASSALPGQFYEQYF
TGTGCCAGCAGCGCCCTCCCCGGACAGTTTTACGAGCAGTACTTC
>TRBV5-4|NA|NA|TRBJ2-7
CASSQVESHEQYF
TGCGCCAGCAGCCAAGTCGAGAGCCACGAGCAGTACTTC
>TRBV6-5|NA|NA|TRBJ2-7
CASSYLDSSYEQYF
TGTGCCAGCAGTTACTTGGACAGCTCCTACGAGCAGTACTTC
>TRBV5-1|NA|TRBD2|TRBJ2-7
CASSLSGLAGTDEQYF
TGCGCCAGCAGCTTGAGCGGACTAGCGGGAACGGACGAGCAGTACTTC
>TRBV27|NA|TRBD1|TRBJ2-7
CATATGWGAEQYF
TGTGCCACTGCGACAGGGTGGGGAGCGGAGCAGTACTTC
>TRBV11-3|NA|TRBD1|TRBJ2-7
CASSSQGAGYEQYF
TGTGCCAGCAGCTCGCAGGGGGCCGGGTACGAGCAGTACTTC
>TRBV27|NA|TRBD2|TRBJ2-7
CASRGTSGSYEQYF
TGTGCCAGCAGGGGGACTAGCGGGAGCTACGAGCAGTACTTC
>TRBV5-6|NA|NA|TRBJ2-7
CASSLELGRGPYEQYF
TGTGCCAGCAGCTTGGAATTGGGCAGGGGACCCTACGAGCAGTACTTC
>TRBV6-1|once|NA|TRBJ1-2
CASSGSGVGYTF
TGTGCCAGCAGTGGGTCCGGGGTTGGCTACACCTTC
>TRBV14|NA|TRBD1|TRBJ2-7
CASSQDRPGTALYEQYF
TGTGCCAGCAGCCAAGATCGTCCCGGGACAGCTTTGTACGAGCAGTACTTC
>TRBV7-9|NA|TRBD2|TRBJ2-7
CASSGPSSGTYEQYF
TGTGCCAGCAGCGGACCCTCTAGCGGGACCTACGAGCAGTACTTC
>TRBV9|NA|NA|TRBJ1-6
CASSGTEASSYNSPLHF
TGTGCCAGCAGCGGAACGGAGGCGAGCTCCTATAATTCACCCCTCCACTTT
>TRBV27|NA|NA|TRBJ2-7
CASSLSWSYGQYF
TGTGCCAGCAGTTTATCTTGGTCCTACGGGCAGTACTTC
>TRBV13|NA|TRBD2|TRBJ2-3
CASSFSSGGTDTQYF
TGTGCCAGCAGCTTCAGTAGCGGGGGCACAGATACGCAGTATTTT